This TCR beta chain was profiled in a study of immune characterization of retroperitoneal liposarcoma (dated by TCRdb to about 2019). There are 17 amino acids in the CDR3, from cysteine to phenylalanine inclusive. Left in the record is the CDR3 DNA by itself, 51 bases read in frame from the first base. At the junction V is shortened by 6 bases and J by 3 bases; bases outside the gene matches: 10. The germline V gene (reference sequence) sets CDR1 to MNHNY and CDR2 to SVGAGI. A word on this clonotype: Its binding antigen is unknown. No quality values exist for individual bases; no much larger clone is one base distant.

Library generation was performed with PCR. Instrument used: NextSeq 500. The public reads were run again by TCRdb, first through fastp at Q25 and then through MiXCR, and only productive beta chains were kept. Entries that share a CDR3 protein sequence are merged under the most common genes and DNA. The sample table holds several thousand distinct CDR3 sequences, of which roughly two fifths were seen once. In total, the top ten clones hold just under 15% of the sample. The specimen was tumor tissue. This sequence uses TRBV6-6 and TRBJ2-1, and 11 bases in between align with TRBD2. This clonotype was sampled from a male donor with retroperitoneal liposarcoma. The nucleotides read TGTGCCAGCAGAGAACTAGCGGGAGTACAAAGCTACAATGAGCAGTTCTTC. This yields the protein CASRELAGVQSYNEQFF.